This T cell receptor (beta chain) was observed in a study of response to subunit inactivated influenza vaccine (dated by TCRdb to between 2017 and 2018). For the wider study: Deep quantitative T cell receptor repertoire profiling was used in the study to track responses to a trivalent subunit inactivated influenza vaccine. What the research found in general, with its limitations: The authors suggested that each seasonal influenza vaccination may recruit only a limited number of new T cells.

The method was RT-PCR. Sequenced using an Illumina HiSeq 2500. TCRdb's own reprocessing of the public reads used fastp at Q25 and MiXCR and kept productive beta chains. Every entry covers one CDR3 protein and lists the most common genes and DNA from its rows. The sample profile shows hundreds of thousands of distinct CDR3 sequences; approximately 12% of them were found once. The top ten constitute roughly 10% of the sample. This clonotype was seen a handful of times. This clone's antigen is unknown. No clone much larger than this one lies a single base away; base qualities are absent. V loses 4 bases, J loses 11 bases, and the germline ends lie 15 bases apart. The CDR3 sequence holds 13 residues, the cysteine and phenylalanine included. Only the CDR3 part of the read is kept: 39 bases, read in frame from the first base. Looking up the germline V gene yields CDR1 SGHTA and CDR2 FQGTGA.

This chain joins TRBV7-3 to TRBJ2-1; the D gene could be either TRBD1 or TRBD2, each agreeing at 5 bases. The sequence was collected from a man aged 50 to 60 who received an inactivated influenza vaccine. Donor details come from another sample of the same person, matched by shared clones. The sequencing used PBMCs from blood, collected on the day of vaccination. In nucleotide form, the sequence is TGTGCCAGCAGCTCTCACAATACGGGGCAGCAGTTCTTC. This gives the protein CASSSHNTGQQFF.